The T cell receptor beta chain described here comes from a study of T cell repertoires in cytomegalovirus infection. With regard to this clonotype: Its specificity is not known.

The study's findings and limits: Clonotype analysis showed dominance of the ex vivo response by HLA-C-restricted CMV-specific TCR beta clonotypes.

The V end lost 0 bases, the J end lost 3 bases, and 12 bases lay between the germline ends. Germline CDR1 and CDR2: LNHNV and YYDKDF (reference sequence). The CDR3 has 16 residues. TCRdb processed the reads anew with MiXCR; each CDR3 protein has one entry. Of around 250,000 distinct CDR3 sequences in the sample, 15% to 20% were seen once. Input material: CD8+ T cells from PBMCs. This sequence originates from a human donor in good health (CMV status not recorded). Some clones in this sample may be carry-over from other donors' samples. This chain links TRBV15 with TRBJ2-1, with D unclear. The CDR3 sequence is CATSREGVKGYNEQFF. In nucleotides, the CDR3 is TGTGCCACCAGCAGAGAAGGCGTAAAGGGCTACAATGAGCAGTTCTTC.